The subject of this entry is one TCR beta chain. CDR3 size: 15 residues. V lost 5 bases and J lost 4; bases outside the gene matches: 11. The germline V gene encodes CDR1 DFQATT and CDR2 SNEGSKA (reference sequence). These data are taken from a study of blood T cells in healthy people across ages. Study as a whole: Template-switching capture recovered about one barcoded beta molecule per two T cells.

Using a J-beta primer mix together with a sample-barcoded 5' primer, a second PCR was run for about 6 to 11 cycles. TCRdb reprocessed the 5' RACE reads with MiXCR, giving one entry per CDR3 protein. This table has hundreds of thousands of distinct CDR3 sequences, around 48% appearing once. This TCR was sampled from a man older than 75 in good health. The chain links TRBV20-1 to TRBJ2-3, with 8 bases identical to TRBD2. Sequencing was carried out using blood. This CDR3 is CSASGGTRSADTQYF. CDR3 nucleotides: TGCAGTGCTTCGGGAGGGACCAGGAGTGCAGATACGCAGTATTTT.